This TCR beta chain was obtained from a study of T-cell reconstitution after alpha-beta-depleted transplantation in children. Overall study results and limits: At one year after transplant, newly produced T cells mostly accounted for T-cell counts and diversity.

Unique molecular identifiers were incorporated into the prepared TCRbeta library. Each CDR3 protein gets one entry after TCRdb re-called the PCR reads with MiXCR. The table includes approximately 240,000 distinct CDR3 sequences, about a tenth detected once. CDR3 length: 14 amino acids. With 3 bases clipped from V and 9 bases from J, the junction kept 7 bases outside the gene matches. The V gene's germline CDR1 is LGHDT and CDR2 YNNKEL (reference sequence). Many counts were recorded for this clonotype. Its antigen is currently unknown. Sequenced material: PBMCs, taken before TCRalphabeta/CD19-depleted stem cell transplant. The source of this sequence is a child under three years old with acute myeloid leukemia, due to receive a stem cell transplant. The V call is TRBV3-1, the J call TRBJ2-1; TRBD2 aligns across 8 bases. The CDR3 reads CASSQEGLVTEQFF. The CDR3 DNA follows: TGTGCCAGCAGCCAGGAGGGACTAGTAACTGAGCAGTTCTTC.